These 27 T cell receptor beta chains came from one sample sequenced in a study of cytomegalovirus exposure and HLA in healthy donors. The primer mix had 60 Vbeta and 13 Jbeta primers. Sequencing used immunoSEQ multiplex PCR; TCRdb keeps in-frame clones, though not all of them. The sample comprises around 90,000 clones, around 73% of which are singletons, and approximately 3.3% rests with the top ten. The sample was PBMCs. The receptors stem from a middle-aged woman in good health and CMV-seronegative.

The J gene is TRBJ1-1, the V gene TRBV10-3; tentative D call: TRBD1 (6 bases). Per the germline V gene, CDR1 is ENHRY and CDR2 is SYGVKD. Trimming left V 4 bases short and J 5 bases short, with 14 bases between. The CDR3 consists of 14 residues. CDR3 DNA sequence: TGTGCCATCAGTGCGGGAGGGGGTGGAACTGAAGCTTTCTTT. It specifies CAISAGGGGTEAFF.

The rearrangement links TRBV28 to TRBJ2-1; a possible D gene is TRBD2 (5 bases). Germline V gene lookup returns CDR1 MDHEN and CDR2 SYDVKM. This CDR3 is built from 13 residues. The V end was cut by 3 bases, the J end by 3 bases, with 6 bases between. CDR3 nucleotides: TGTGCCAGCAGTTTGGAGGTCTACAATGAGCAGTTCTTC. It specifies CASSLEVYNEQFF.

The rearrangement links TRBV6-4 to TRBJ2-1; 8 nucleotides line up with TRBD2. Germline V CDR1 and CDR2: MRHNA, SNTAGT. J was trimmed by 5 bases and V by 0 bases; bases with no gene match: 6. The CDR3 length is 16 residues. The CDR3: CASSDSSGSPDNEQFF. The CDR3 nucleotides read TGTGCCAGCAGTGACTCCAGCGGGAGTCCCGACAATGAGCAGTTCTTC.

V and J are TRBV11-2 and TRBJ2-5; D is ambiguous. CDR3 length: 13 amino acids. Germline CDR1 SGHAT, CDR2 FQNNGV. The ends were cut back, 5 bases at V and 5 bases at J, with 12 bases in the middle. The CDR3 sequence is CASSPGWRETQYF. CDR3 DNA: TGTGCCAGCAGCCCCGGCTGGCGGGAGACCCAGTACTTC.

This rearrangement joins TRBV9 to TRBJ2-7; 8 nucleotides agree with TRBD2. CDR1 and CDR2 from the germline V gene are SGDLS and YYNGEE. Unmatched junction bases numbered 2, after V lost 3 bases and J lost 6 bases. This CDR3 contains 12 residues. The CDR3 is CASSATSGEQYF. The CDR3 nucleotides read TGTGCCAGCAGCGCCACTAGCGGCGAGCAGTACTTC.

This clone was seen a handful of times. The V gene is TRBV10-1, the J gene TRBJ1-1; D ambiguous. This CDR3 comprises 12 residues. CDR1 is WNHNN and CDR2 is SYGVQD in the germline V gene (reference sequence). The germline V and J ends were trimmed by 0 bases and 8 bases, with 7 bases remaining between them. CDR3 region: CASSESFGEAFF. CDR3 nucleotides: TGCGCCAGCAGTGAGTCGTTTGGCGAAGCTTTCTTT.

Details on this clone: In the same sample, other DNA sequences code for this CDR3. The rearrangement links TRBV15 to TRBJ2-5, with 11 positions matching TRBD2. The germline CDR1 and CDR2 sequences are LNHNV and YYDKDF (reference sequence). CDR3 length equals 18 residues. V shed 2 bases and J 4 bases; nucleotides not matched to a gene: 12. The CDR3 sequence is CATSRSRFSGRAGETQYF. As DNA, the CDR3 is TGTGCCACCAGCAGATCCCGATTTAGCGGGAGGGCCGGAGAGACCCAGTACTTC. Full variable domain (missing parts from reference TRBV15 and TRBJ2-5): DAMVIQNPRYQVTQFGKPVTLSCSQTLNHNVMYWYQQKSSQAPKLLFHYYDKDFNNEADTPDNFQSRRPNTSFCFLDIRSPGLGDTAMYLCATSRSRFSGRAGETQYFGPGTRLLVL.

V gene TRBV7-9 combines with J gene TRBJ2-7, with D possibly TRBD1 on 6 matching bases. The length of the CDR3 is 16 residues. Germline V CDR1 and CDR2: SEHNR, FQNEAQ (reference sequence). Trimming cost V 6 bases and J 1 base, with 19 bases left between them. The CDR3 loop reads CASSSQTGFASYEQYF. CDR3 coding DNA: TGTGCCAGCAGTTCCCAGACAGGCTTTGCGTCCTACGAGCAGTACTTC.

CDR3 loop: CASGQVLGELFF. CDR3 coding DNA: TGCGCCAGCGGCCAGGTGCTCGGGGAGCTGTTTTTT. The gene calls are TRBV5-1 and TRBJ2-2; D unclear. The CDR3 is 12 residues long. Trimming cost V 7 bases and J 7 bases, with 11 bases left between them. Germline V gives CDR1 SGHRS, CDR2 YFSETQ.

The chain combines TRBV5-5 with TRBJ2-5; maybe TRBD1 (5 bases). Germline CDR1 is SGHKS and CDR2 is YYEKEE (reference sequence). The CDR3 has 13 amino acids. V was pared by 6 bases and J by 2 bases, with 11 bases between. The CDR3 sequence: CASTLGRQETQYF. CDR3 nucleotide sequence: TGTGCCAGCACTCTGGGGCGACAAGAGACCCAGTACTTC.

The CDR3 DNA reads TGTGCCAGCAGCTTCGGGGGGAGGCCTGTCACCGGGGAGCTGTTTTTT. This translates into CASSFGGRPVTGELFF. This chain joins TRBV13 and TRBJ2-2; TRBD2 aligns across 7 bases. The CDR3 sequence is 16 residues long. V trimming: 3 bases; J trimming: 4 bases; junction bases outside the gene matches: 8. Germline CDR1 PRHDT, CDR2 FYEKMQ (reference sequence).

The chain recombines TRBV6-1 with TRBJ1-2; a possible D gene is TRBD1 (6 bases). Trimming took off 0 bases at V and 4 bases at J, with 15 bases between the two ends. The CDR3 is 16 amino acids. The germline V gene has CDR1 MNHNS and CDR2 SASEGT. The CDR3 DNA reads TGTGCCAGCAGTGAAGCATCGTGGGAGGGGGTCTATGGCTACACCTTC. This encodes CASSEASWEGVYGYTF.

This chain links TRBV28 with TRBJ2-5; TRBD1 agrees at 7 bases. V shed 6 bases, J shed 7 bases, and the junction held 2 bases outside the gene matches. From germline, CDR1 is MDHEN and CDR2 SYDVKM. The CDR3 contains 11 residues. This chain's CDR3 is CASRRQGTQYF. The CDR3 DNA follows: TGTGCCAGCAGACGACAGGGGACCCAGTACTTC. Combining the CDR3 with reference TRBV28 and TRBJ2-5 gives the whole variable domain DVKVTQSSRYLVKRTGEKVFLECVQDMDHENMFWYRQDPGLGLRLIYFSYDVKMKEKGDIPEGYSVSREKKERFSLILESASTNQTSMYLCASRRQGTQYFGPGTRLLVL.

This clone appeared a single time. Sequence at one end of the junction differs from germline and may be a read error. The genes are TRBV5-5 and TRBJ2-2; 12 bases line up with TRBD1. CDR3 length equals 15 residues. CDR1 is SGHKS, CDR2 YYEKEE, per germline (reference sequence). CDR3 protein: CASSLEGQGAGELLF. In nucleotides, the CDR3 is TGTGCCAGCAGCTTGGAGGGACAGGGGGCCGGGGAGCTGCTTTTT. The full variable domain, in which reference TRBV5-5 and TRBJ2-2 provide the parts outside the CDR3, is DAGVTQSPTHLIKTRGQQVTLRCSPISGHKSVSWYQQVLGQGPQFIFQYYEKEERGRGNFPDRFSARQFPNYSSELNVNALLLGDSALYLCASSLEGQGAGELLFGEGSRLTVL.

The V and J genes are TRBV29-1 and TRBJ2-3, with D possibly being TRBD1 (6 bases). Germline CDR1 and CDR2: SQVTM and ANQGSEA. The CDR3 contains 13 residues. V gave up 8 bases and J gave up 1 base, with 13 bases separating them. The CDR3 spells CSKRQAGTDTQYF. DNA of the CDR3: TGCAGCAAACGACAGGCCGGCACAGATACGCAGTATTTT.

The J gene is TRBJ2-2, the V gene TRBV10-3; D is ambiguous. The germline V gene has CDR1 ENHRY and CDR2 SYGVKD. V gave up 4 bases and J gave up 2 bases, with 8 bases separating them. The CDR3 covers 14 residues. The CDR3 protein is CAISASVNTGELFF. CDR3 nucleotides: TGTGCCATCAGTGCGAGCGTTAACACCGGGGAGCTGTTTTTT.

In this sample, this clone turned up once. The rearrangement links TRBV6-4 to TRBJ2-3, with D tentatively TRBD1 (6 bases). The V end was cut by 3 bases, the J end by 0 bases, with 7 bases between. Germline CDR1 reads MRHNA; CDR2 reads SNTAGT. The CDR3 consists of 14 residues. This CDR3 reads CASSERGSTDTQYF. CDR3 DNA sequence: TGTGCCAGCAGTGAAAGGGGGAGCACAGATACGCAGTATTTT.

This clone has more than one count but fewer than ten. The chain links TRBV9 to TRBJ2-3, with D uncertain. Trimming stripped 0 bases from V and 2 bases from J, with 16 bases between. CDR1 and CDR2 from the germline V gene are SGDLS and YYNGEE. This CDR3 has 17 residues. In nucleotides, the CDR3 is TGTGCCAGCAGCGTAGACGGGTCCCCTTTGGTCACAGATACGCAGTATTTT. It specifies CASSVDGSPLVTDTQYF.

The chain links TRBV11-3 to TRBJ2-5; D not resolved. This CDR3 is 15 amino acids long. Trimming removed 0 bases from V and 2 bases from J, with 10 bases in between. The germline CDR1 and CDR2 sequences are SGHNT and YENEEA. The CDR3 protein is CASSLEVGRQETQYF. The CDR3 nucleotides are TGTGCCAGCAGCTTAGAGGTGGGCAGGCAAGAGACCCAGTACTTC.

V and J are TRBV28 and TRBJ2-7, with TRBD2 matching over 9 bases. The CDR3 loop spans 13 amino acids. Germline CDR1 is MDHEN and CDR2 is SYDVKM. Germline trimming cut 3 bases from V and 5 bases from J; bases unmatched to any gene: 2. CDR3 sequence reads: CASSLGGGDEQYF. CDR3 bases: TGTGCCAGCAGTTTGGGCGGGGGGGACGAGCAGTACTTC. Combining the CDR3 with reference TRBV28 and TRBJ2-7 gives the whole variable domain DVKVTQSSRYLVKRTGEKVFLECVQDMDHENMFWYRQDPGLGLRLIYFSYDVKMKEKGDIPEGYSVSREKKERFSLILESASTNQTSMYLCASSLGGGDEQYFGPGTRLTVT.

The chain combines TRBV11-2 with TRBJ2-3; D is possibly TRBD1 (6 bases). CDR3 length equals 16 residues. In germline, CDR1 is SGHAT, CDR2 FQNNGV. The V gene lost 1 base and the J gene lost 2 bases, with 13 bases spanning the gap. CDR3 sequence: CASSLGQDRFTDTQYF. As DNA, the CDR3 is TGTGCCAGCAGCTTAGGCCAGGACAGATTCACAGATACGCAGTATTTT. The full variable domain, rest sourced from reference TRBV11-2 and TRBJ2-3, is EAGVAQSPRYKIIEKRQSVAFWCNPISGHATLYWYQQILGQGPKLLIQFQNNGVVDDSQLPKDRFSAERLKGVDSTLKIQPAKLEDSAVYLCASSLGQDRFTDTQYFGPGTRLTVL.

The V call is TRBV29-1, the J call TRBJ2-5, with a possible D match to TRBD2 (6 bases). The CDR3 covers 15 residues. Trimming took off 2 bases at V and 0 bases at J, with 13 bases between the two ends. Germline V gene lookup returns CDR1 SQVTM and CDR2 ANQGSEA. The CDR3 DNA follows: TGCAGCGTTGAAAGTCGTGGGGGGTACCAAGAGACCCAGTACTTC. Its protein is CSVESRGGYQETQYF.

V usage is TRBV10-3 and J usage is TRBJ2-1; TRBD2 matches 10 bases. J was trimmed by 8 bases and V by 4 bases; bases with no gene match: 8. The CDR3 has 15 residues. CDR1 is ENHRY, CDR2 SYGVKD, per germline. CDR3 loop: CAISGSSGSIDEQFF. In DNA form, the CDR3 reads TGTGCCATCAGTGGTTCTAGCGGGAGTATCGATGAGCAGTTCTTC.

J is TRBJ2-2 and V is TRBV25-1; 12 nucleotides agree with TRBD1. The V gene's germline CDR1 is MGHDK and CDR2 SYGVNS. The junction had 4 bases not matched to a gene; V was cut back by 4 bases and J by 4 bases. The CDR3 runs to 16 residues. Here the CDR3 reads CASSGDRGRFTGELFF. The CDR3 nucleotides read TGTGCCAGCAGTGGGGACAGGGGGCGCTTCACCGGGGAGCTGTTTTTT. Complete variable domain (other parts from reference TRBV25-1 and TRBJ2-2): EADIYQTPRYLVIGTGKKITLECSQTMGHDKMYWYQQDPGMELHLIHYSYGVNSTEKGDLSSESTVSRIRTEHFPLTLESARPSHTSQYLCASSGDRGRFTGELFFGEGSRLTVL.

This clone was seen only a few times. This CDR3 is CASSLGQISYEQYF. DNA of the CDR3: TGCGCCAGCAGCTTGGGACAGATCTCCTACGAGCAGTACTTC. V is TRBV5-1 and J is TRBJ2-7; possibly TRBD1 for D (5 bases). V lost 0 bases and J 0 bases, leaving 7 bases between the germline ends. The CDR3 has 14 residues. Germline values: CDR1 SGHRS, CDR2 YFSETQ.

Only a few counts were recorded for this clone. The rearrangement joins TRBV7-8 to TRBJ2-1, with D hard to call. The germline V gene encodes CDR1 SGHVS and CDR2 FQNEAQ. CDR3 length equals 12 residues. The V and J ends lost 0 bases and 7 bases respectively, with 4 bases between them. CDR3 sequence: CASSLAANEQFF. CDR3 DNA: TGTGCCAGCAGCTTAGCAGCGAATGAGCAGTTCTTC.

The rearrangement links TRBV5-6 to TRBJ2-1; D gene uncertain. CDR1 is SGHDT, CDR2 YYEEEE, per germline. V was clipped by 3 bases and J by 7 bases, with 17 bases between them. The CDR3 extends over 15 amino acids. In DNA form, the CDR3 reads TGTGCCAGCAGCTACTCCCATCCTCAATATAATGAGCAGTTCTTC. Translating it yields CASSYSHPQYNEQFF.